These 18 T cell receptor beta chains were sequenced from one sample in a study of T cells in Graves' hyperthyroidism and ophthalmopathy. Regions amplified from RNA transcripts were the TCR beta CDR3 regions. Primed by the HTBI set, a first-round RT-PCR was run on the TCR CDR3. From the multiplex PCR reads, TCRdb called clonotypes with MiXCR, one entry per CDR3 protein. The repertoire has roughly 250,000 distinct CDR3 sequences, 13% to 15% of them found once; the top ten carry 10% to 15%. The sequenced sample was blood. These receptors came from a woman in her forties with Graves' hyperthyroidism that later progressed to Graves' ophthalmopathy.

This clonotype has ten or more counts. The rearrangement joins TRBV28 to TRBJ2-5, with 7 bases matching TRBD2. Germline trimming cut 6 bases from V and 13 bases from J; bases unmatched to any gene: 20. This CDR3 spans 15 amino acids. Germline loops: CDR1 MDHEN, CDR2 SYDVKM. Written as DNA, the CDR3 is TGTGCCAGCAGGGACTTTGGAACCTACTTGGGGGGGATGTACTTC. Translating gives CASRDFGTYLGGMYF. The variable domain in full, with the rest retrieved from reference TRBV28 and TRBJ2-5, is DVKVTQSSRYLVKRTGEKVFLECVQDMDHENMFWYRQDPGLGLRLIYFSYDVKMKEKGDIPEGYSVSREKKERFSLILESASTNQTSMYLCASRDFGTYLGGMYFGPGTRLLVL.

About this clonotype: A much larger clone is a single base away; this may be a read error. The chain couples TRBV5-1 to TRBJ2-1, with D perhaps TRBD1 (5 bases). This CDR3 is built from 14 residues. Germline V gene sequence: CDR1 SGHRS, CDR2 YFSETQ. The CDR3 is CVSSLAQGGNEQFF. The DNA for the CDR3 is TGCGTCAGCAGCTTGGCGCAGGGTGGGAATGAGCAGTTCTTC.

V gene TRBV10-3 combines with J gene TRBJ2-1; 10 nucleotides line up with TRBD2. Germline CDR1 ENHRY, CDR2 SYGVKD. Trimming cost V 8 bases and J 3 bases; bases outside gene matches: 13. The CDR3 is 17 amino acids. The CDR3 DNA is TGTGCCATCGCAGGCAAGGTTGTAGCGGGAGGCTACAATGAGCAGTTCTTC. This translates into CAIAGKVVAGGYNEQFF.

Ten or more counts support this clonotype. The chain combines TRBV27 with TRBJ2-7; D ambiguous. CDR3 length: 14 amino acids. Looked up from germline, CDR1 is MNHEY and CDR2 is SMNVEV (reference sequence). The ends were cut back, 0 bases at V and 2 bases at J, with 8 bases in the middle. The CDR3 reads CASSLSGRTYEQYF. CDR3 nucleotides: TGTGCCAGCAGTTTATCTGGAAGAACCTACGAGCAGTACTTC.

This clonotype was found many times. V and J are TRBV29-1 and TRBJ1-1, with D perhaps matching TRBD1 (6 bases). This CDR3 is built from 13 residues. Trimming stripped 2 bases from V and 4 bases from J, with 11 bases between. Looked up from germline, CDR1 is SQVTM and CDR2 is ANQGSEA. CDR3 in amino acids: CSVERGLVTEAFF. As DNA, the CDR3 is TGCAGCGTTGAAAGGGGGTTGGTCACTGAAGCTTTCTTT.

Ten or more counts support this clonotype. The gene calls are TRBV2 and TRBJ2-7, with D perhaps matching TRBD1 (5 bases). Trimming left V 1 base short and J 0 bases short, with 10 bases between. CDR1 and CDR2 (germline): SNHLY, FYNNEI. This CDR3 is built from 15 residues. CDR3 amino acids: CASSEVGRASYEQYF. The CDR3 DNA follows: TGTGCCAGCAGTGAAGTGGGCAGGGCCTCCTACGAGCAGTACTTC.

The chain links TRBV7-9 to TRBJ2-7; the D is unclear. Germline V CDR1 and CDR2: SEHNR, FQNEAQ (reference sequence). Trimming shortened V by 5 bases and J by 7 bases, and 9 bases separated the two germline ends. CDR3 length: 11 residues. The CDR3 DNA is TGTGCCAGCAGCCCAAACATAGAGCAGTACTTC. Its translation: CASSPNIEQYF.

This clonotype appeared many times. The chain links TRBV30 to TRBJ2-1; 7 bases fit TRBD2. Unmatched junction bases numbered 8, after V lost 3 bases and J lost 9 bases. This CDR3 region has 13 residues. Per germline, CDR1 GTSNPN and CDR2 SVGIG (reference sequence). The CDR3 DNA reads TGTGCCTGGAGCTCGGGAGGAGGGCTTGAGCAGTTCTTC. Amino acids: CAWSSGGGLEQFF.

This clonotype was observed many times. J is TRBJ2-7 and V is TRBV28; 9 bases agree with TRBD1. V gave up 7 bases and J gave up 0 bases; unmatched junction bases: 10. The CDR3 spans 16 residues. Germline assignment: CDR1 MDHEN and CDR2 SYDVKM. The CDR3 loop is CASTDLRDRASYEQYF. CDR3 nucleotides: TGTGCCAGCACCGATCTCCGGGACAGGGCCTCCTACGAGCAGTACTTC.

This clonotype was seen more than once but under ten times. CDR3 coding DNA: TGTGCCAGCAGCTCCGGGACTAGCGATGAAGAGACCCAGTACTTC. Residues: CASSSGTSDEETQYF. The V and J genes are TRBV5-5 and TRBJ2-5; 10 nucleotides agree with TRBD2. Trimming removed 3 bases from V and 3 bases from J; junction bases left unmatched: 5. The CDR3 loop spans 15 amino acids. Germline-derived CDR1 and CDR2 are SGHKS and YYEKEE (reference sequence).

This clonotype was observed at least ten times. V is TRBV28 and J is TRBJ2-7, with D perhaps matching TRBD1 or TRBD2 (7 bases each). Germline CDR1 is MDHEN and CDR2 is SYDVKM. This CDR3 has 17 amino acids. The V and J ends lost 6 bases and 5 bases respectively, with 26 bases between them. DNA of the CDR3: TGTGCCAGCAGCCCCGCGGCAGGGGGAGGGGTAGCCCACGAGCAGTACTTC. This encodes CASSPAAGGGVAHEQYF. The full variable domain, its missing parts supplied by reference TRBV28 and TRBJ2-7, is DVKVTQSSRYLVKRTGEKVFLECVQDMDHENMFWYRQDPGLGLRLIYFSYDVKMKEKGDIPEGYSVSREKKERFSLILESASTNQTSMYLCASSPAAGGGVAHEQYFGPGTRLTVT.

Of note for this clonotype: This may be a read error: a much more frequent sequence differs by one nucleotide. CDR3 loop: CASSIVTGALNEQFF. The CDR3 region has the DNA TGTGCCAGTAGTATAGTAACGGGAGCTCTCAATGAGCAGTTCTTC. The chain combines TRBV19 with TRBJ2-1; maybe TRBD2 (6 bases). Germline V gene sequence: CDR1 LNHDA, CDR2 SQIVND (reference sequence). The CDR3 is made up of 15 amino acids. Trimming left V 1 base short and J 6 bases short, with 13 bases between.

This clonotype was seen repeatedly, ten times or more. The chain has TRBV15 and TRBJ2-2; 7 nucleotides line up with TRBD2. CDR3 length: 15 residues. J lost 6 bases, V lost 1 base, and 5 bases had no gene match. Germline values: CDR1 LNHNV, CDR2 YYDKDF (reference sequence). The CDR3: CATSRVAGVAGELFF. In nucleotides, the CDR3 is TGTGCCACCAGCAGAGTTGCGGGAGTGGCCGGGGAGCTGTTTTTT.

The table lists this clonotype with many counts. The chain joins TRBV28 to TRBJ1-6; D uncertain. Germline CDR1 MDHEN, CDR2 SYDVKM. This CDR3 spans 15 amino acids. Deletions cut 2 bases from V and 0 bases from J, with 5 bases between. CDR3 sequence (DNA): TGTGCCAGCAGTTTACCTAGCTCCTATAATTCACCCCTCCACTTT. This sequence encodes CASSLPSSYNSPLHF.

This clonotype was recorded many times. This rearrangement joins TRBV24-1 to TRBJ2-7, with 9 bases identical to TRBD1. Per the germline V gene, CDR1 is KGHDR and CDR2 is SFDVKD. V trimming: 3 bases; J trimming: 4 bases; junction bases outside the gene matches: 9. This CDR3 comprises 16 residues. CDR3 DNA: TGTGCCACCAGTGATACCGGGACAGGGATGGCGTACGAGCAGTACTTC. Its protein product is CATSDTGTGMAYEQYF.

The J gene is TRBJ2-3, the V gene TRBV28; TRBD2 aligns across 9 bases. The V gene end was trimmed by 7 bases and the J gene end by 2 bases; junction bases not matched to a gene: 4. The germline V gene encodes CDR1 MDHEN and CDR2 SYDVKM. The CDR3 consists of 14 residues. The chain's CDR3 is CASNGGRDTDTQYF. CDR3 in DNA: TGTGCCAGCAATGGCGGGAGGGACACAGATACGCAGTATTTT.

This clonotype was counted ten times or more. V is TRBV27 and J is TRBJ2-7, with TRBD1 as a possible D gene (6 bases). Germline V gene lookup returns CDR1 MNHEY and CDR2 SMNVEV (reference sequence). V lost 4 bases and J 3 bases, leaving 22 bases between the germline ends. The CDR3 runs 17 residues. CDR3 nucleotides: TGTGCCAGCAGTTCCTTAAGGCTATCGGACAGACTCTACGAGCAGTACTTC. It codes for CASSSLRLSDRLYEQYF.

The chain links TRBV5-1 to TRBJ2-7; D perhaps matches TRBD1 (6 bases). The V end was cut by 4 bases, the J end by 5 bases, with 13 bases between. The CDR3 runs to 13 residues. The germline gives CDR1 SGHRS, CDR2 YFSETQ. The CDR3 protein is CASSPRDKNEQYF. In nucleotides, the CDR3 is TGCGCCAGCAGCCCCCGGGACAAAAACGAGCAGTACTTC.